This entry features one T cell receptor (beta chain) sequence. These data are taken from a study of blood T cell repertoires in COVID-19. The CDR3 has 10 amino acids. From germline, CDR1 is MNHEY and CDR2 SVGAGI. The ends were cut back, 7 bases at V and 4 bases at J, with 4 bases in the middle. Profiled with immunoSEQ multiplex PCR; TCRdb holds only in-frame clones, not every one. The sample has roughly 520,000 clones, roughly 88% seen once. The sequenced sample was PBMCs or T cells enriched from blood (not recorded which). The source is a woman aged 40 to 50 who had recovered from COVID-19. This rearrangement joins TRBV6-5 to TRBJ2-5, with unresolved D. The DNA for the CDR3 is TGTGCCAGCAAGCTAGAGACCCAGTACTTC. Amino acids: CASKLETQYF.